This T cell receptor (beta chain) comes out of a study of beta chain features in type 1 diabetes. Study findings and constraints: Moderately but significantly shorter TCRB CDR3s were found in Type 1 diabetes patients in all four CD4+ subsets. Type 1 diabetes patients showed fewer insertions and more deletions at VDJ junctions. Researchers could not determine here whether HLA type influences TCRB rearrangement.

One heparinised blood draw, averaging about 116 mL, came from each donor. Sorting based on CD45RO/CCR7/CD25/CD127/CD95/CD27 separated CD4+ naive, central memory, regulatory and stem cell-like memory cells. In regard to this clone: The target antigen is unknown.

CDR3 length equals 16 residues. Germline CDR1 SGHNT, CDR2 YENEEA. Germline trimming cut 7 bases from V and 6 bases from J; bases unmatched to any gene: 14. Of the isolated RNA, all was reverse transcribed, and so the sequenced material was expressed TCRB transcripts. TCRdb's copy holds only in-frame clones and misses some; the assay was immunoSEQ multiplex PCR. Seen here are more than 300,000 clones, around 13% observed once, and the top ten hold approximately 0.011%. The specimen was naive CD4+ T cells from blood. The receptor comes from a woman between 18 and 30 years old with type 1 diabetes. This rearrangement joins TRBV11-3 to TRBJ2-3; TRBD2 aligns across 9 bases. CDR3 amino acids: CASTDPGLALEDTQYF. CDR3 in DNA: TGTGCCAGCACTGACCCGGGACTAGCTCTTGAGGATACGCAGTATTTT.